These 10 T cell receptor beta chains were all obtained from the same sample, sequenced in a study of cytomegalovirus exposure and HLA in healthy donors. The PCR made use of 60 Vbeta and 13 Jbeta primers. Clones were read by immunoSEQ multiplex PCR, and TCRdb kept only the in-frame ones, dropping some. Here the sample spans about 100,000 clones, over 65% being singletons. Material for sequencing was PBMCs. The receptor source for this set is a woman aged 55-70 years in good health and CMV-seronegative.

The rearrangement joins TRBV4-3 to TRBJ2-7; 10 bases fit TRBD2. V lost 0 bases and J lost 4; bases outside the gene matches: 3. Germline V gives CDR1 LGHNA, CDR2 YSLEER. The CDR3 length is 15 residues. This chain's CDR3 is CASSQDLSGGYEQYF. As DNA, the CDR3 is TGCGCCAGCAGCCAAGACCTTAGCGGGGGGTACGAGCAGTACTTC.

The count of this clone is one. This chain uses TRBV7-9 with TRBJ1-1; no definite D call. This CDR3 contains 15 residues. Germline loops: CDR1 SEHNR, CDR2 FQNEAQ (reference sequence). Trimming pared 3 bases from V and 1 base from J, leaving 12 bases between. Written as DNA, the CDR3 is TGTGCCAGCAGCTTGTCCTACGGAGAGAACACTGAAGCTTTCTTT. This sequence encodes CASSLSYGENTEAFF. The full variable domain, its missing parts supplied by reference TRBV7-9 and TRBJ1-1, is DTGVSQNPRHKITKRGQNVTFRCDPISEHNRLYWYRQTLGQGPEFLTYFQNEAQLEKSRLLSDRFSAERPKGSFSTLEIQRTEQGDSAMYLCASSLSYGENTEAFFGQGTRLTVV.

The chain couples TRBV9 to TRBJ2-2; D is undetermined. This CDR3 spans 12 amino acids. The V end lost 1 base, the J end lost 4 bases, and 2 bases lay between the germline ends. Per germline, CDR1 SGDLS and CDR2 YYNGEE. The CDR3 nucleotides are TGTGCCAGCAGCGTACGCACCGGGGAGCTGTTTTTT. Translating gives CASSVRTGELFF.

This clone was seen once. The CDR3 region is CASRYGGNNEQFF. As DNA, the CDR3 is TGCGCCAGCAGATATGGGGGCAACAATGAGCAGTTCTTC. The chain links TRBV5-1 to TRBJ2-1, with D maybe TRBD1 (6 bases). V lost 5 bases and J 5 bases, leaving 11 bases between the germline ends. Germline assignment: CDR1 SGHRS and CDR2 YFSETQ. This CDR3 is 13 amino acids long.

The chain carries TRBV5-6 and TRBJ2-1, with D possibly being TRBD2 (5 bases). V dropped 2 bases and J dropped 1 base, with 10 bases sitting between them. The germline V gene encodes CDR1 SGHDT and CDR2 YYEEEE. The CDR3 totals 15 residues. The CDR3 DNA follows: TGTGCCAGCAGCTTAAGAGGGTCTTCCTACAATGAGCAGTTCTTC. Its translation: CASSLRGSSYNEQFF.

The chain couples TRBV5-6 to TRBJ1-2; D call uncertain. Germline V lookup: CDR1 SGHDT, CDR2 YYEEEE. V lost 1 base and J 6 bases, leaving 10 bases between the germline ends. This CDR3 contains 13 residues. CDR3 region: CASSLPVTDGYTF. In nucleotides, the CDR3 is TGTGCCAGCAGCTTGCCCGTTACGGATGGCTACACCTTC.

The CDR3 DNA reads as TGTGCCAGCCTCGCGGGTAACGAGCAGTACTTC. This gives the protein CASLAGNEQYF. The V call is TRBV2, the J call TRBJ2-7; TRBD2 is a possible D gene (5 bases). CDR3 length: 11 residues. V lost 8 bases and J 5 bases, leaving 10 bases between the germline ends. The germline gives CDR1 SNHLY, CDR2 FYNNEI.

V usage is TRBV5-1 and J usage is TRBJ1-4; 8 bases agree with TRBD1. Looked up from germline, CDR1 is SGHRS and CDR2 is YFSETQ. This CDR3 comprises 18 residues. J was trimmed by 0 bases and V by 0 bases; bases with no gene match: 7. CDR3 nucleotides: TGCGCCAGCAGCTTGGCGGGCGACAGGGGAGCAACTAATGAAAAACTGTTTTTT. Its translation: CASSLAGDRGATNEKLFF.

The V call is TRBV28, the J call TRBJ2-7; 8 bases align to TRBD1. J was trimmed by 2 bases and V by 2 bases; bases with no gene match: 8. The germline V gene has CDR1 MDHEN and CDR2 SYDVKM. CDR3 length: 16 residues. The CDR3 sequence is CASSLGAGQGTYEQYF. The CDR3 DNA follows: TGTGCCAGCAGTTTAGGGGCCGGACAGGGAACCTACGAGCAGTACTTC.

The chain employs TRBV13 and TRBJ2-1, with TRBD1 matching 9 bases. Losses at the gene ends were 1 base for V and 5 bases for J; bases not matched to a gene: 3. The CDR3 covers 15 residues. The V gene's germline CDR1 is PRHDT and CDR2 FYEKMQ (reference sequence). The CDR3 coding sequence is TGTGCCAGCAGCTTAGTTGGGACAGGGAACAATGAGCAGTTCTTC. This translates into CASSLVGTGNNEQFF.